This T cell receptor (beta chain) was found in a study of blood T cell repertoires in COVID-19. Study in general: Sites in the United States, Italy and Spain provided acute and convalescent COVID-19 samples.

V shed 6 bases and J 6 bases; nucleotides not matched to a gene: 6. Germline CDR1 is SGHTA and CDR2 is FQGTGA. The CDR3 loop spans 13 amino acids. Measured with immunoSEQ multiplex PCR; TCRdb has only the in-frame clones, and not every one. Among around 300,000 clones listed, around 87% were seen once. This clonotype originated in a woman aged 30 to 39 who had recovered from COVID-19. The chain combines TRBV7-3 with TRBJ2-3, with 7 bases lining up with TRBD1. The source material was PBMCs or T cells enriched from blood (not recorded which). CDR3 residues: CASSRGQADTQYF. The CDR3 DNA reads as TGTGCCAGCAGTCGTGGACAGGCGGATACGCAGTATTTT.